The rows below give T cell receptor beta chains drawn from one sample of a study of cytomegalovirus exposure and HLA in healthy donors. Profiled with immunoSEQ multiplex PCR; TCRdb holds only in-frame clones, not every one. The top ten clones hold 3.5% to 4% of a sample with about 200,000 clones, about 78% of them seen once. Sequencing used PBMCs. The receptors come from a male donor in good health and CMV-seronegative. Each CDR3 is given with its conserved first and last residue. D genes are given only for firm matches. Size is omitted from some rows. Given values are once, few, many or a class for expanded clones.

>-|TRBJ1-2|TRBV9|TRBD1
TGTGCCAGCAGCGGGGGACAGGGCTATGGCTACACCTTC
CASSGGQGYGYTF
>few|TRBJ2-7|TRBV12-2|-
TGTGCAAGTCGCCCCGGGTCGGTAGCGGGAGGGCCAGACGAGCAGTACTTC
CASRPGSVAGGPDEQYF
>few|TRBJ1-4|TRBV5-1|-
TGCGCCAGCAGCTTGCTGTCAACTAATGAAAAACTGTTTTTT
CASSLLSTNEKLFF
>once|TRBJ2-5|TRBV28|TRBD2
TGTGCCAGCAGTTTAAGTCCTAGCGGCCCCCCGGCCCAGTACTTC
CASSLSPSGPPAQYF
>-|TRBJ2-1|TRBV5-1|TRBD2
TGCGCCAGCAGCTCTAGACTAGCGGTGGACAATGAGCAGTTCTTC
CASSSRLAVDNEQFF
>-|TRBJ2-5|TRBV7-9|-
TGTGCCAGCAGCTCTGTAGGGGGTGAGACCCAGTACTTC
CASSSVGGETQYF
>-|TRBJ1-2|TRBV6-5|TRBD1
TGTGCCAGCAAAAGGACAGGCGGTTATGGCTACACCTTC
CASKRTGGYGYTF
>-|TRBJ2-4|TRBV21-1|-
TGTGCCAGCACCTGGACTAGCGGGAGAGGCGCCAAAAACATTCAGTACTTC
CASTWTSGRGAKNIQYF
>once|TRBJ2-7|TRBV19|-
TGTGCCAGTAGTATAACAGCCTCCTACGAGCAGTACTTC
CASSITASYEQYF
>-|TRBJ2-2|TRBV6-1|TRBD1
TGTGCCGCGCAGGGGGAAGGGGCCGGGGAGCTGTTTTTT
CAAQGEGAGELFF
>-|TRBJ2-7|TRBV29-1|TRBD1
TGCAGCGTTGATCACCCCGGGACAGGGAGTTACGAGCAGTACTTC
CSVDHPGTGSYEQYF
>once|TRBJ1-6|TRBV30|-
TGTGCCTGGACAGCCGGGCGAAGCGGCGGTGAGCCCCTCCACTTT
CAWTAGRSGGEPLHF
>-|TRBJ2-7|TRBV5-1|TRBD2
TGCGCCAGCAGCTTGGTCCCAGCGGGAGGGAGCTCCTACGAGCAGTACTTC
CASSLVPAGGSSYEQYF
>-|TRBJ2-5|TRBV4-1|TRBD1
TGCGCCAGCAGCCAAGGCCCGCACAGGGGGCAAGCTCAAGAGACCCAGTACTTC
CASSQGPHRGQAQETQYF
>-|TRBJ2-2|TRBV5-1|-
TGCGCCAGCAGCTTGGCTCAGGGGTCCGGGGAGCTGTTTTTT
CASSLAQGSGELFF
>-|TRBJ2-5|TRBV29-1|-
TGCAGCAAAAGGGAGGGGGGAGAGACCCAGTACTTC
CSKREGGETQYF
>-|TRBJ2-7|TRBV7-9|TRBD2
TGTGCCAGCAGCTTAGGTGGACTAGCGGGAGTCGAGCAGTACTTC
CASSLGGLAGVEQYF
>-|TRBJ2-1|TRBV14|TRBD2
TGTGCCAGCAGCCCCTGGGGACTAGCGGGCAATGAGCAGTTCTTC
CASSPWGLAGNEQFF
>-|TRBJ1-5|TRBV28|TRBD1
TGTGCCAGCAGTTTATGGGACAGGGGCGATCAGCCCCAGCATTTT
CASSLWDRGDQPQHF
>once|TRBJ2-1|TRBV15|TRBD1
TGTGCCACCAGCCCCCGGGACAGGGGGCTCTCCTACAATGAGCAGTTCTTC
CATSPRDRGLSYNEQFF
>few|TRBJ1-1|TRBV5-1|-
TGCGCCAGCAGCTATGCAACAGGATTGAACACTGAAGCTTTCTTT
CASSYATGLNTEAFF
>-|TRBJ2-3|TRBV14|-
TGTGCCAGCAGCGCCGGGACAATTAGCACAGATACGCAGTATTTT
CASSAGTISTDTQYF
>-|TRBJ2-1|TRBV6-1|-
TGTGCCAGCACGCGGGAAGCGGCAACCAATGAGCAGTTCTTC
CASTREAATNEQFF
>few|TRBJ1-3|TRBV4-1|TRBD1
TGCGCCAGCAGCCTGGGACAGGGAAACACCATATATTTT
CASSLGQGNTIYF
>-|TRBJ2-2|TRBV11-2|-
TGTGCCAGCACCCCCCTCGGGCGGGGTGTCGAGGGGGAGCTGTTTTTT
CASTPLGRGVEGELFF
>-|TRBJ2-2|TRBV19|-
TGTGCCAGTAGTTCCTCAGCGAGGACAATTACCACCGGGGAGCTGTTTTTT
CASSSSARTITTGELFF
>-|TRBJ2-7|TRBV5-6|-
TGTGCCAGCAGCTTGCCACACCAATTATCCTACGAGCAGTACTTC
CASSLPHQLSYEQYF
>-|TRBJ2-1|TRBV2|TRBD2
TGTGCCAGCAGGGAAACTAGCGGGACCGACAATGAGCAGTTCTTC
CASRETSGTDNEQFF
>-|TRBJ2-7|TRBV27|TRBD2
TGTGCCAGCAGGCCTCTTCCGGGACTAGCGGGAGCCTACGAGCAGTACTTC
CASRPLPGLAGAYEQYF
>-|TRBJ2-7|TRBV11-2|TRBD1
TGTGCCAGCAGCTTAGCTCCGGACAGGGGTATCCACGAGCAGTACTTC
CASSLAPDRGIHEQYF
>-|TRBJ2-7|TRBV5-8|TRBD2
TGTGCCAGCAGCCCGGGGACTAGCGGCCTGAGCTCCTACGAGCAGTACTTC
CASSPGTSGLSSYEQYF
>-|TRBJ2-5|TRBV7-3|-
TGTGCCAGCAGCTTATACGGGGAGGTCCAAGAGACCCAGTACTTC
CASSLYGEVQETQYF
>-|TRBJ2-7|TRBV29-1|-
TGCAGCGTTGAAGGGTTGGGCGACCGCTACGAGCAGTACTTC
CSVEGLGDRYEQYF
>-|TRBJ1-4|TRBV21-1|-
TGTGCCAGCAGCAACCGTGGACAGGGGGATGAAAAACTGTTTTTT
CASSNRGQGDEKLFF
>-|TRBJ2-5|TRBV2|TRBD2
TGTGCCAGCAGTGCACTAGCGGGAGACGAGACCCAGTACTTC
CASSALAGDETQYF
>-|TRBJ1-4|TRBV5-1|-
TGCGCCAGCAGCTTTCGGACGGGGGGCGAAAAACTGTTTTTT
CASSFRTGGEKLFF
>-|TRBJ2-7|TRBV27|TRBD2
TGTGCCAGCAGTTTGAGCGGGGCCAGCGAGCAGTACTTC
CASSLSGASEQYF
>-|TRBJ2-5|TRBV4-1|TRBD1
TGCGCCAGCAGCCTAGGACAGGGGGTGAGAGAGACCCAGTACTTC
CASSLGQGVRETQYF
>-|TRBJ1-1|TRBV15|-
TGTGCCACCACCGAGGGCCCCCCTGAAGCTTTCTTT
CATTEGPPEAFF
>once|TRBJ1-2|TRBV2|-
TGTGCCAGCAGTGAACAGGATGAGGGCTATGGCTACACCTTC
CASSEQDEGYGYTF
>-|TRBJ1-4|TRBV5-1|TRBD1
TGCGCCAGCAGCCCGGACAGGGTGACTAATGAAAAACTGTTTTTT
CASSPDRVTNEKLFF
>-|TRBJ2-1|TRBV19|TRBD2
TGTGCCAGTAGTATGCGGACTAGCGGGAGCAATGAGCAGTTCTTC
CASSMRTSGSNEQFF
>-|TRBJ2-5|TRBV7-6|-
TGTGCCAGCAGCGATAATCTCGGAGGGGCCCAGTACTTC
CASSDNLGGAQYF
>-|TRBJ1-5|TRBV28|-
TGTGCCAGCAGTCAAATAAGGGGGAAGGGGAATCAGCCCCAGCATTTT
CASSQIRGKGNQPQHF
>-|TRBJ2-7|TRBV23-1|TRBD1
TGCGCCAGCCGAAGACAGGGCCCGAGGGGGTACGAGCAGTACTTC
CASRRQGPRGYEQYF
>-|TRBJ1-5|TRBV19|-
TGTGCCAGTATGATAGGCAATCAGCCCCAGCATTTT
CASMIGNQPQHF
>-|TRBJ2-7|TRBV19|-
TGTGCCAGTAGTTACCAGGGGAGCTCCTACGAGCAGTACTTC
CASSYQGSSYEQYF
>-|TRBJ2-7|TRBV9|TRBD2
TGTGCCAGCAGCGTAGCCACTAGCGGGCGGTACTACGAGCAGTACTTC
CASSVATSGRYYEQYF
>-|TRBJ1-4|TRBV15|-
TGTGCCACCAGCAGGACAGTTAATGAAAAACTGTTTTTT
CATSRTVNEKLFF
>few|TRBJ2-7|TRBV27|TRBD2
TGTGCCAGCAGTCCGGGACTAGCGGGATACGACGAGCAGTACTTC
CASSPGLAGYDEQYF
>-|TRBJ1-1|TRBV9|-
TGTGCCAGCAGCGTAGTACAGACCGACACTGAAGCTTTCTTT
CASSVVQTDTEAFF
>-|TRBJ2-7|TRBV18|TRBD1
TGTGCCAGCTCACCAGGGACAGGGGCCTACGAGCAGTACTTC
CASSPGTGAYEQYF
>-|TRBJ2-5|TRBV28|TRBD2
TGTGCCAGCAGTTTGGAGACTAGCGGGAGGCCCAAACAAGAGACCCAGTACTTC
CASSLETSGRPKQETQYF
>-|TRBJ2-1|TRBV23-1|TRBD1
TGCGCCAGCAGTCAACCCGGACAGGGGCGAGAGGATGAGCAGTTCTTC
CASSQPGQGREDEQFF